The 28 T cell receptor beta chains below come from one sample, sequenced in a study of naive and memory T cell subsets. Both TRBC1 and TRBC2 were covered by a beta constant-region primer of two equimolar oligonucleotides. Using its own MiXCR run on the UMI-ligation and nested PCR reads, TCRdb lists one record per CDR3 protein. The table shows about 90,000 distinct CDR3 sequences, with 7% to 8% occurring only once. The sample taken for sequencing was central memory CD4+ T cells from blood. The receptors come from a human donor in good health.

The table lists this clonotype with many counts. The J gene is TRBJ1-5, the V gene TRBV2; 9 positions match TRBD1. This CDR3 is 14 amino acids long. CDR1 is SNHLY, CDR2 FYNNEI, per germline. With 4 bases clipped from V and 2 bases from J, the junction kept 0 bases outside the gene matches. The CDR3 region has the DNA TGTGCCAGCAGTGGGGACAGGGGCAATCAGCCCCAGCATTTT. Protein sequence: CASSGDRGNQPQHF.

This clonotype was observed many times. The V and J genes are TRBV28 and TRBJ2-1, with TRBD2 identical over 10 bases. CDR1 is MDHEN, CDR2 SYDVKM, per germline. The trim removed 6 bases at V and 7 bases at J, leaving 12 bases unmatched. CDR3 length: 16 amino acids. The CDR3: CASSPSLAGARNEQFF. CDR3 sequence (DNA): TGTGCCAGCAGCCCCTCCCTAGCGGGAGCACGTAATGAGCAGTTCTTC.

In this sample, this clonotype turned up a few times. CDR3 sequence (DNA): TGTGCCAGCAGCTTAGACGCGGGGGGCGCAGATACGCAGTATTTT. This sequence encodes CASSLDAGGADTQYF. The gene calls are TRBV7-2 and TRBJ2-3; 8 bases are shared with TRBD2. Trimming took 1 base from V and 4 from J; bases not matched to a gene: 4. The CDR3 runs 15 residues. CDR1 and CDR2 (germline): SGHTA, FQGNSA.

This clonotype was detected many times. The CDR3 spells CSARDLKGASNTEAFF. CDR3 DNA sequence: TGCAGTGCTAGAGATTTGAAGGGGGCCAGTAACACTGAAGCTTTCTTT. V and J are TRBV20-1 and TRBJ1-1; 7 bases fit TRBD1. CDR3 length equals 16 residues. Germline V gene lookup returns CDR1 DFQATT and CDR2 SNEGSKA (reference sequence). V trimming: 0 bases; J trimming: 2 bases; junction bases outside the gene matches: 9.

This clonotype has a handful of counts. An end of the junction does not agree with germline; a read error may underlie this. The rearrangement links TRBV3-1 to TRBJ2-7; a possible D gene is TRBD1 (6 bases). This CDR3 region has 11 residues. Germline CDR1 LGHDT, CDR2 YNNKEL (reference sequence). The CDR3 coding sequence is TGTGCCAGCAGCAAAGGACAGACCAGCCACTTC. Its translation: CASSKGQTSHF.

This clonotype was counted at least ten times. The genes are TRBV6-2 or TRBV6-3 and TRBJ2-7; 8 bases are a match to TRBD1. The CDR3 length is 15 residues. The germline gives CDR1 MNHEY, CDR2 SVGEGT. Losses at the gene ends were 6 bases for V and 5 bases for J; bases not matched to a gene: 12. For the CDR3, the DNA is TGTGCCAGCAGACCACGGGGACAGGTTGGCCACGAGCAGTACTTC. This encodes CASRPRGQVGHEQYF.

The DNA for the CDR3 is TGTGCCAGCAGTTCGGATCCCGGAGGCTATGGCTACACCTTC. This encodes CASSSDPGGYGYTF. This chain uses TRBV5-4 with TRBJ1-2, with no clear D. CDR1 is SGHNT and CDR2 is YYREEE in the germline V gene (reference sequence). This CDR3 spans 14 amino acids. V shed 5 bases and J shed 4 bases, with 15 bases lying between them.

This clonotype has at least ten counts. This CDR3 is CASSGTSVVKNIQYF. The CDR3, as DNA: TGTGCCAGCAGCGGGACTAGCGTTGTCAAAAACATTCAGTACTTC. The chain carries TRBV12-3 or TRBV12-4 and TRBJ2-4, with 10 bases lining up with TRBD2. The CDR3 contains 15 residues. Trimming at V came to 6 bases and at J to 3 bases, leaving 5 bases not matched to a gene.

This clonotype occurred a few times. The rearrangement uses TRBV3-1 and TRBJ2-2; 7 bases are a match to TRBD1. The germline V gene has CDR1 LGHDT and CDR2 YNNKEL (reference sequence). The CDR3 loop spans 13 amino acids. V was clipped by 10 bases and J by 1 base; unmatched bases: 3. The CDR3 loop reads CATYRGNTGELFF. CDR3 bases: TGTGCCACGTACAGGGGGAACACCGGGGAGCTGTTTTTT.

The rearrangement links TRBV6-2 or TRBV6-3 to TRBJ2-1, with D perhaps matching TRBD1 (6 bases). Trimming removed 2 bases from V and 3 bases from J, with 11 bases in between. The CDR3 covers 15 residues. Germline lookup yields CDR1 MNHEY and CDR2 SVGEGT. Here the CDR3 reads CASSYGQGGYNEQFF. The CDR3 coding sequence is TGTGCCAGCAGTTACGGCCAAGGGGGCTACAATGAGCAGTTCTTC.

CDR3 protein: CSVEQGAQETQYF. Here the CDR3 DNA reads TGCAGCGTTGAGCAGGGGGCTCAAGAGACCCAGTACTTC. The chain joins TRBV29-1 to TRBJ2-5; TRBD1 agrees at 8 bases. Germline-derived CDR1 and CDR2 are SQVTM and ANQGSEA. The V gene end was trimmed by 3 bases and the J gene end by 2 bases; junction bases not matched to a gene: 2. The CDR3 runs 13 residues.

The chain has TRBV20-1 and TRBJ1-1; D unresolved. V was shortened by 5 bases and J by 5 bases, with 15 bases between the two germline ends. CDR3 length: 13 amino acids. The germline gives CDR1 DFQATT, CDR2 SNEGSKA (reference sequence). The CDR3 DNA reads TGCAGTGCTGGACGGGATTTTCTGACTGAAGCTTTCTTT. This sequence encodes CSAGRDFLTEAFF.

The chain is built from TRBV4-3 and TRBJ2-3; the D gene could be TRBD1 or TRBD2 (5 bases each). Trimming left V 1 base short and J 1 base short, with 9 bases between. In germline, CDR1 is LGHNA, CDR2 YSLEER. The length of the CDR3 is 15 residues. The CDR3 here is CASSQGGFRTDTQYF. In DNA, the CDR3 is TGCGCCAGCAGCCAAGGGGGGTTCCGCACAGATACGCAGTATTTT.

J is TRBJ2-1 and V is TRBV10-3; no clear D. V lost 11 bases and J 3 bases, leaving 11 bases between the germline ends. CDR3 length: 12 amino acids. Germline values: CDR1 ENHRY, CDR2 SYGVKD. The CDR3 loop reads CAAEDGYNEQFF. CDR3 DNA sequence: TGTGCCGCTGAAGACGGCTACAATGAGCAGTTCTTC.

There are many counts of this clonotype. This chain connects TRBV6-1 to TRBJ2-7, with TRBD2 matching over 9 bases. Germline CDR1 and CDR2: MNHNS and SASEGT. The CDR3 loop spans 15 amino acids. Losses at the gene ends were 6 bases for V and 4 bases for J; bases not matched to a gene: 10. CDR3 protein: CASRPNLAGLYEQYF. The CDR3 region has the DNA TGTGCCAGCAGACCTAACCTAGCGGGACTTTACGAGCAGTACTTC.

This clonotype was seen a few times. The gene calls are TRBV6-1 and TRBJ2-1; D uncertain. From germline, CDR1 is MNHNS and CDR2 SASEGT. The V end lost 6 bases, the J end lost 0 bases, and 12 bases lay between the germline ends. The CDR3 has 15 residues. The CDR3 DNA reads as TGTGCCAGCAGCACGACGTACAACTCCTACAATGAGCAGTTCTTC. Translation gives CASSTTYNSYNEQFF.

This rearrangement joins TRBV19 to TRBJ2-3, with D unclear. Looked up from germline, CDR1 is LNHDA and CDR2 is SQIVND (reference sequence). V gave up 8 bases and J gave up 1 base, with 4 bases separating them. The CDR3 is 11 amino acids. The CDR3 region is CASRGTDTQYF. In nucleotides, the CDR3 is TGTGCCAGTCGGGGCACAGATACGCAGTATTTT.

This clonotype was observed many times. The rearrangement joins TRBV20-1 to TRBJ1-2; TRBD1 might be the D (6 bases). Trimming stripped 0 bases from V and 2 bases from J, with 7 bases between. The CDR3 spans 13 residues. The germline V gene encodes CDR1 DFQATT and CDR2 SNEGSKA (reference sequence). In DNA, the CDR3 is TGCAGTGCTAGAGATGGACAGAACTATGGCTACACCTTC. It translates to CSARDGQNYGYTF.

The chain combines TRBV12-3 or TRBV12-4 with TRBJ2-5; the D gene is possibly TRBD2 (6 bases). The V and J ends lost 2 bases and 3 bases respectively, with 10 bases between them. CDR3 length: 14 residues. The CDR3 here is CASSLMAGKETQYF. As DNA, the CDR3 is TGTGCCAGCAGTTTAATGGCGGGGAAAGAGACCCAGTACTTC.

This clonotype has only a few counts. J is TRBJ2-1 and V is TRBV29-1; tentatively, D is TRBD2 (6 bases). Per the germline V gene, CDR1 is SQVTM and CDR2 is ANQGSEA. With 4 bases removed from V and 0 bases from J, the gap between germline ends came to 10 bases. The CDR3 has 14 residues. The CDR3 DNA sequence: TGCAGCGTTGCGACTAGGACCTCCTACAATGAGCAGTTCTTC. Amino acids: CSVATRTSYNEQFF.

This clonotype was observed many times. The chain carries TRBV20-1 and TRBJ1-2; D unresolved. V shed 6 bases and J shed 4 bases, with 15 bases lying between them. Germline values: CDR1 DFQATT, CDR2 SNEGSKA (reference sequence). The CDR3 consists of 13 residues. The CDR3 region has the DNA TGCAGTGCCGCGGACGGCATTGGCTATGGCTACACCTTC. It translates to CSAADGIGYGYTF.

This clonotype was counted a few times. V usage is TRBV20-1 and J usage is TRBJ2-5; D might be TRBD2 (5 bases). CDR3 length: 13 residues. Trimming took off 0 bases at V and 2 bases at J, with 7 bases between the two ends. The germline gives CDR1 DFQATT, CDR2 SNEGSKA (reference sequence). DNA for the CDR3: TGCAGTGCTAGAGAATCGGGGCAAGAGACCCAGTACTTC. This sequence encodes CSARESGQETQYF.

A word on this clonotype: A much larger clone lies one base from this, so it may be a read error. The rearrangement uses TRBV24-1 and TRBJ2-1; no clear D. CDR1 is KGHDR and CDR2 is SFDVKD in the germline V gene. The CDR3 runs to 14 residues. V was shortened by 4 bases and J by 7 bases, with 13 bases between the two germline ends. CDR3 coding DNA: TGTGCCACCAGTGAATTTCGTTATCCTAATGAGCAGTTCTTC. Translation gives CATSEFRYPNEQFF.

The chain uses TRBV5-1 and TRBJ2-1, with D possibly called TRBD1 or TRBD2 (6 bases each). V lost 4 bases, J lost 3 bases, and 20 bases lay in between. The germline CDR1 and CDR2 sequences are SGHRS and YFSETQ. The CDR3 extends over 17 amino acids. This CDR3 is CASSPRGWTTGYNEQFF. The CDR3 region has the DNA TGCGCCAGCAGCCCGAGGGGGTGGACTACCGGCTACAATGAGCAGTTCTTC. Based on the CDR3 plus reference TRBV5-1 and TRBJ2-1, the full variable domain is KAGVTQTPRYLIKTRGQQVTLSCSPISGHRSVSWYQQTPGQGLQFLFEYFSETQRNKGNFPGRFSGRQFSNSRSEMNVSTLELGDSALYLCASSPRGWTTGYNEQFFGPGTRLTVL.

The genes are TRBV6-4 and TRBJ2-3, with 7 positions matching TRBD1. The length of the CDR3 is 15 residues. Per germline, CDR1 MRHNA and CDR2 SNTAGT. V dropped 4 bases and J dropped 2; count of bases not matched to a gene: 6. CDR3 DNA: TGTGCCAGCAGTGGTAGGACAGGCAACACAGATACGCAGTATTTT. Translation: CASSGRTGNTDTQYF.

This clonotype came up a few times. The chain has TRBV6-5 and TRBJ2-7, with 7 bases that match TRBD2. With 5 bases clipped from V and 2 bases from J, the junction kept 0 bases outside the gene matches. The CDR3 has 12 residues. Germline V gives CDR1 MNHEY, CDR2 SVGAGI. The CDR3 nucleotides are TGTGCCAGCAGTCGGGGGGCCTACGAGCAGTACTTC. Translating it yields CASSRGAYEQYF.

In the case of this clonotype: Being one base from a much bigger clone, this may be a read error. This chain uses TRBV7-8 with TRBJ2-2; D might be TRBD1 (5 bases). The V gene's germline CDR1 is SGHVS and CDR2 FQNEAQ. The CDR3 covers 15 residues. Trimming removed 1 base from V and 5 bases from J, with 11 bases in between. The CDR3 reads CASSLGRASTGELFF. As DNA, the CDR3 is TGTGCCAGCAGCTTAGGCAGGGCCTCAACCGGGGAGCTGTTTTTT. The variable domain in full, with the rest retrieved from reference TRBV7-8 and TRBJ2-2, is GAGVSQSPRYKVAKRGQDVALRCDPISGHVSLFWYQQALGQGPEFLTYFQNEAQLDKSGLPSDRFFAERPEGSVSTLKIQRTQQEDSAVYLCASSLGRASTGELFFGEGSRLTVL.

The sample holds many counts of this clonotype. This chain uses TRBV7-6 with TRBJ1-4; TRBD1 might be the D (6 bases). Germline V gene lookup returns CDR1 SGHVS and CDR2 FNYEAQ. The CDR3 is 16 amino acids. The germline V and J ends were trimmed by 5 bases and 0 bases, with 13 bases remaining between them. This chain's CDR3 is CASSLQGGATNEKLFF. CDR3 nucleotides: TGTGCCAGCAGCCTTCAAGGGGGGGCAACTAATGAAAAACTGTTTTTT.